Listed below are T cell receptor beta chains from one sample, sequenced in a study of blood T cell repertoires in COVID-19. The data were produced by immunoSEQ multiplex PCR, yet TCRdb's version contains in-frame clones alone and is incomplete. Found here are 250,000 to 300,000 clones, just over 90% of them singletons; the top ten hold approximately 2.4%. What was sequenced was PBMCs or T cells enriched from blood (not recorded which). The receptors originated from a woman between 40 and 55 years old with acute COVID-19. Both conserved end residues are trimmed from each CDR3.

v_call: TRBV4-3
j_call: TRBJ2-2
cdr3_length: 15
cdr3_aa: ASRRDAGVLNTGELF

v_call: TRBV30
j_call: TRBJ1-2
cdr3_length: 9
cdr3_aa: AWGAGGGYT

v_call: TRBV2
j_call: TRBJ2-7
cdr3_length: 14
cdr3_aa: ASSGHHRGLRYEQY

v_call: TRBV21-1
j_call: TRBJ1-4
cdr3_length: 15
cdr3_aa: ASSKTRGQGHNEKLF

v_call: TRBV6-5
j_call: TRBJ1-5
cdr3_length: 11
cdr3_aa: ASRDRDAQPQH

v_call: TRBV12-5
j_call: TRBJ2-5
cdr3_length: 12
cdr3_aa: ASATPDRVETQY

v_call: TRBV30
j_call: TRBJ2-5
cdr3_length: 13
cdr3_aa: AWSKDRGRQETQY

v_call: TRBV7-8
j_call: TRBJ2-7
cdr3_length: 12
cdr3_aa: ASSLANRGYEQY

v_call: TRBV20-1
j_call: TRBJ1-1
cdr3_length: 9
cdr3_aa: SALVPWEAF

v_call: TRBV18
j_call: TRBJ1-6
cdr3_length: 12
cdr3_aa: ASSPGGWNSPLH

v_call: TRBV5-8
j_call: TRBJ2-1
cdr3_length: 13
cdr3_aa: ASSSTGLAGREQF

v_call: TRBV3-1/TRBV3-2
j_call: TRBJ1-2
cdr3_length: 12
cdr3_aa: ASSQGDRVYGYT

v_call: TRBV6-5
j_call: TRBJ1-3
cdr3_length: 11
cdr3_aa: ASSWASGNTIY

v_call: TRBV12-3/TRBV12-4
j_call: TRBJ2-5
cdr3_length: 10
cdr3_aa: ASSATEETQY